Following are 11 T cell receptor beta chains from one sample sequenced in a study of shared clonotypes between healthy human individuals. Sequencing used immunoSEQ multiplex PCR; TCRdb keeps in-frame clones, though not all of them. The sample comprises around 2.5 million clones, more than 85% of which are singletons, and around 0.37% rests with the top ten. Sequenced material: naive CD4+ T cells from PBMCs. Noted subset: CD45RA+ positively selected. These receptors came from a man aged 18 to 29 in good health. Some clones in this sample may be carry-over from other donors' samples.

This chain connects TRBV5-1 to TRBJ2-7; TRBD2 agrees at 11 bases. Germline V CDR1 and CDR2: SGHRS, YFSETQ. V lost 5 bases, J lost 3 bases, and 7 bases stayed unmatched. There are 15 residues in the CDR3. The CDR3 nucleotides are TGCGCCAGCAGAACCGGGACTAGCGGAAACTACGAGCAGTACTTC. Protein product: CASRTGTSGNYEQYF.

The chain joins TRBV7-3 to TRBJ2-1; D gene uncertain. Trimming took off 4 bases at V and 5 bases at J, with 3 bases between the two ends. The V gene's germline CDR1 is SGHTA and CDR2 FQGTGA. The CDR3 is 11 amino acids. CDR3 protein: CASSSHNEQFF. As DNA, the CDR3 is TGTGCCAGCAGCTCTCACAATGAGCAGTTCTTC.

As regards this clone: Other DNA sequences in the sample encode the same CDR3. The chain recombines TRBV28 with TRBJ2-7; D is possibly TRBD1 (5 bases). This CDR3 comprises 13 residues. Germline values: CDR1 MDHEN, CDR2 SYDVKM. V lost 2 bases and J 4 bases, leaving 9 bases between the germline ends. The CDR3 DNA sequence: TGTGCCAGCAGTTTAGGGGCTCGATACGAGCAGTACTTC. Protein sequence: CASSLGARYEQYF.

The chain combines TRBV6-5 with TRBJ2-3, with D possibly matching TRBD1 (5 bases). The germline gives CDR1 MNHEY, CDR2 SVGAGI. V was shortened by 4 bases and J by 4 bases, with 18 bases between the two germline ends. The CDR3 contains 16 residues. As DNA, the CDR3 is TGTGCCAGCAGTTCCCTAACTGAACCCAGGGCAGATACGCAGTATTTT. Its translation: CASSSLTEPRADTQYF.

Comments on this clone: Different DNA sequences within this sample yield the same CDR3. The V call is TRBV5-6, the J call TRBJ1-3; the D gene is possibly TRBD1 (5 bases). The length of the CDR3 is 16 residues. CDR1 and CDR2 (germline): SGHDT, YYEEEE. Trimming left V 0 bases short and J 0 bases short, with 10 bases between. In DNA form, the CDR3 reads TGTGCCAGCAGCTTGGGTTGGGGGAGCTCTGGAAACACCATATATTTT. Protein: CASSLGWGSSGNTIYF.

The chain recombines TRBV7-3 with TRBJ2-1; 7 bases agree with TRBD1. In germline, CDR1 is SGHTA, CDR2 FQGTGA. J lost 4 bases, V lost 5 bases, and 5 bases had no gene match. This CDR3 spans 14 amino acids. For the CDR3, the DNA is TGTGCCAGCAGCCGGACAGGAGGTTACAATGAGCAGTTCTTC. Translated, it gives CASSRTGGYNEQFF. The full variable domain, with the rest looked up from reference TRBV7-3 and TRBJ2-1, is GAGVSQTPSNKVTEKGKYVELRCDPISGHTALYWYRQSLGQGPEFLIYFQGTGAADDSGLPNDRFFAVRPEGSVSTLKIQRTERGDSAVYLCASSRTGGYNEQFFGPGTRLTVL.

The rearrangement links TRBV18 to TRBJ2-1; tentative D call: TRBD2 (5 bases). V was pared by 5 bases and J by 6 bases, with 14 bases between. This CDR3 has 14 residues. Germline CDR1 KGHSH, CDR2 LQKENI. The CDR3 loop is CASSSFGLSNEQFF. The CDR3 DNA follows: TGTGCCAGCTCATCATTCGGACTTTCCAATGAGCAGTTCTTC.

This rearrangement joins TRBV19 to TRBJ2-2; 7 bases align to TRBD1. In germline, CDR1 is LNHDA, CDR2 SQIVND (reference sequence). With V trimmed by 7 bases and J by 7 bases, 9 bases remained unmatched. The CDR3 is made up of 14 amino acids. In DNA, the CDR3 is TGTGCCAGTAATCCGACAGGGTCGGTCGGGGAGCTGTTTTTT. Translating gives CASNPTGSVGELFF.

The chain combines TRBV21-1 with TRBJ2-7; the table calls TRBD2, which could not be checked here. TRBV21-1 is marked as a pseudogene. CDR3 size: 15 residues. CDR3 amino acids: CASTEKASGSYEQYF. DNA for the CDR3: TGTGCCAGCACCGAGAAGGCTAGCGGGTCCTACGAGCAGTACTTC.

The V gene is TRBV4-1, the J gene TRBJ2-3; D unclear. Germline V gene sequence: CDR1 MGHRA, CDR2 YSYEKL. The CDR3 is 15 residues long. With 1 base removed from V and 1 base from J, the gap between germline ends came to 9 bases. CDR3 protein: CASSQVVSGTDTQYF. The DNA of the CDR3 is TGCGCCAGCAGCCAAGTCGTGAGTGGCACAGATACGCAGTATTTT.

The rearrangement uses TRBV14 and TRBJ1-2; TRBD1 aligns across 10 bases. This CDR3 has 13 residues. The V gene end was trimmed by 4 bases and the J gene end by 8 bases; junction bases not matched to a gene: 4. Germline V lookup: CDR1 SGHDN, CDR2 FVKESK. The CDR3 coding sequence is TGTGCCAGCAGCCTCGACAGGGGGCGAGGCTACACCTTC. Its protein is CASSLDRGRGYTF.